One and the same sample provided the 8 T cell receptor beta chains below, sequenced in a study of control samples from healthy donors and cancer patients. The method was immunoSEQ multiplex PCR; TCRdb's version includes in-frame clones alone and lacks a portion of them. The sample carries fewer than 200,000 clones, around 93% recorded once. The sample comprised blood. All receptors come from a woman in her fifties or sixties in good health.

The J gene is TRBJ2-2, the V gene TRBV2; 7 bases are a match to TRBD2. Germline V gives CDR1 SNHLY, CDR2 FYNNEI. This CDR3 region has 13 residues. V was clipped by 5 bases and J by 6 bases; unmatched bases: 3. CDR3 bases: TGTGCCAGCAGTCGGACTAGTGCCGGGGAGCTGTTTTTT. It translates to CASSRTSAGELFF.

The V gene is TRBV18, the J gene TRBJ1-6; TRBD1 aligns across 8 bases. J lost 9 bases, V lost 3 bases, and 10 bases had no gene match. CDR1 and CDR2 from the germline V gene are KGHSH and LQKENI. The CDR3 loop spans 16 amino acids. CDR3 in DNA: TGTGCCAGCTCACCCCCAGGACAGGGAGAAAGTTCACCCCTCCACTTT. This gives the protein CASSPPGQGESSPLHF.

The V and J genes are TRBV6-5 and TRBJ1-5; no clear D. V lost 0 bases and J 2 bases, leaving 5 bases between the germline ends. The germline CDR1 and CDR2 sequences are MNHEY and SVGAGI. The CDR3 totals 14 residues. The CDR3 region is CASSYSNGNQPQHF. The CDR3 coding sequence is TGTGCCAGCAGTTACTCGAATGGCAATCAGCCCCAGCATTTT.

CDR3 in DNA: TGTGCCAGCAGCTTGGGGGCGGTTATCGGGACTAGCGGGGGGCAGTTCTTC. It codes for CASSLGAVIGTSGGQFF. V is TRBV5-5 and J is TRBJ2-1, with 14 bases lining up with TRBD2. This CDR3 is built from 17 residues. Germline CDR1 reads SGHKS; CDR2 reads YYEKEE (reference sequence). V lost 0 bases, J lost 12 bases, and 11 bases stayed unmatched.

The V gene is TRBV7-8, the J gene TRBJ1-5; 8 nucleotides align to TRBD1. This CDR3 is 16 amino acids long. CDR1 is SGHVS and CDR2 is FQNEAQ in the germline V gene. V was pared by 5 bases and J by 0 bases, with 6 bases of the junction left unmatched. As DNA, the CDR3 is TGTGCCAGCAGCCCGTGGACAGGGTATAGCAATCAGCCCCAGCATTTT. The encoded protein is CASSPWTGYSNQPQHF.

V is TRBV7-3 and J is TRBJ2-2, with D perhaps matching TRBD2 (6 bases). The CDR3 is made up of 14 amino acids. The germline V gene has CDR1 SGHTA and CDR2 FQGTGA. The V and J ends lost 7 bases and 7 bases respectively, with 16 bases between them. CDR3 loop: CASTQIGGNGELFF. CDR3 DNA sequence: TGTGCCAGCACCCAAATCGGGGGTAACGGGGAGCTGTTTTTT.

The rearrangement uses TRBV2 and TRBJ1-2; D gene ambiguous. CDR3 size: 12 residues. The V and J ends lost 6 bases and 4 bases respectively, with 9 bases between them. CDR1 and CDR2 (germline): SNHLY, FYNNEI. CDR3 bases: TGTGCCAGCAGGCAACAAGTCTATGGCTACACCTTC. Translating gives CASRQQVYGYTF.

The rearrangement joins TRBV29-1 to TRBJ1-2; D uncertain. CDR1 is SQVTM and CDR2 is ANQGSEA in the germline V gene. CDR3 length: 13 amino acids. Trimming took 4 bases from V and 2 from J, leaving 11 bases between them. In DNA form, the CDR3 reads TGCAGCGTTGTCCGGATGCTAAACTATGGCTACACCTTC. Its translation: CSVVRMLNYGYTF.